This T cell receptor (beta chain) was identified during a study of OX40 agonist ivuxolimab in advanced cancers. The method was immunoSEQ multiplex PCR; TCRdb's version includes in-frame clones alone and lacks a portion of them. This sample has about 27,000 clones; around 75% occur once, and the top ten carry 14%. CDR3 length: 15 residues. The V gene's germline CDR1 is GTSNPN and CDR2 SVGIG (reference sequence). The V and J ends lost 6 bases and 2 bases, in that order; junction bases with no gene match: 11. The sequence derives from an adult with an advanced solid tumor such as melanoma, head and neck, liver or kidney cancer. V and J are TRBV30 and TRBJ2-7, with TRBD1 identical over 9 bases. The sequencing here drew on CD4+ or CD8+ T cells sorted from blood, taken in a trial of the OX40 agonist ivuxolimab. The CDR3, as DNA: TGTGCCTGTTTAGGAACCGGGACAGGGACCTACGAGCAGTACTTC. Translating gives CACLGTGTGTYEQYF.